Included here is one T cell receptor (beta chain) sequence, with context. Its specificity is not known. The data were taken from a study of T cell responses to AZD1222 COVID-19 vaccine. Background on the study: Recipients boosted at about 4 weeks or about 12 weeks are pooled. Points from the study as a whole: After two AZD1222 doses, spike-specific TCR breadth and depth rose versus day 0. Donor demographics were predominantly white British with a female majority; clonal diversity may be underestimated. Only a handful of individuals given AZD1222 were seropositive at baseline.

The CDR3 loop spans 11 amino acids. Germline-derived CDR1 and CDR2 are SGHAT and FQNNGV. Trimming cost V 5 bases and J 8 bases, with 9 bases left between them. This table comes from immunoSEQ multiplex PCR, and its TCRdb copy is limited to in-frame clones, with some not included. This sample has some 89,000 clones; over 85% occur once, and the top ten carry under 4%. The sample in question was peripheral blood, obtained on day 0 of AZD1222 vaccination. The chain recombines TRBV11-2 with TRBJ1-1; unclear D gene. The source of this sequence is an adult in good health. The chain's CDR3 is CASSPGVEAFF. CDR3 DNA sequence: TGTGCCAGCAGCCCGGGAGTGGAAGCTTTCTTT.